Below, 10 T cell receptor beta chains from the same sample are listed, as sequenced in a study of STAT5B mutations in CD4+ large granular lymphocyte leukemia. Profiling relied on immunoSEQ multiplex PCR, and the TCRdb table lists in-frame clones only, not all of them. This sample has some 21,000 clones, with roughly 77% found just once. The specimen sequenced was CD4+ T cells from blood buffy coats. These receptors came from a human donor in good health.

The chain employs TRBV29-1 and TRBJ2-1; the match to TRBD2 covers 8 bases. J lost 6 bases, V lost 1 base, and 8 bases had no gene match. The CDR3 has 15 amino acids. The germline V gene has CDR1 SQVTM and CDR2 ANQGSEA. Here the CDR3 DNA reads TGCAGCGTTGAAGCGGACGGGAGGGGCTTCAATGAGCAGTTCTTC. Encoded protein: CSVEADGRGFNEQFF.

This chain joins TRBV10-3 and TRBJ2-5; TRBD2 aligns across 13 bases. The CDR3 is made up of 15 amino acids. Losses at the gene ends were 6 bases for V and 5 bases for J; bases not matched to a gene: 6. Germline CDR1 reads ENHRY; CDR2 reads SYGVKD. The CDR3 region is CAISGTSGMEETQYF. CDR3 nucleotides: TGTGCCATCAGCGGGACTAGCGGGATGGAGGAGACCCAGTACTTC.

The gene calls are TRBV9 and TRBJ1-3, with D perhaps matching TRBD1 (5 bases). V lost 0 bases, J lost 7 bases, and 17 bases lay in between. The germline V gene has CDR1 SGDLS and CDR2 YYNGEE. The CDR3 extends over 16 amino acids. The CDR3 sequence is CASSVGPGYTENTIYF. DNA of the CDR3: TGTGCCAGCAGCGTAGGCCCAGGGTATACGGAGAACACCATATATTTT.

The chain employs TRBV5-4 and TRBJ1-3; a possible D gene is TRBD1 (5 bases). V lost 0 bases to trimming and J lost 0 bases, with 10 bases between them. Germline CDR1 is SGHNT and CDR2 is YYREEE (reference sequence). The CDR3 consists of 16 residues. The CDR3 sequence is CASSLELGLSGNTIYF. The CDR3 DNA is TGTGCCAGCAGCTTGGAGTTGGGGCTCTCTGGAAACACCATATATTTT.

The genes are TRBV10-2 and TRBJ2-2; 9 positions match TRBD1. The CDR3 length is 14 residues. Germline V gene lookup returns CDR1 WSHSY and CDR2 SAAADI. V trimming: 8 bases; J trimming: 5 bases; junction bases outside the gene matches: 6. This CDR3 is CASQPGQGTGELFF. CDR3 bases: TGCGCCAGCCAGCCGGGACAGGGTACCGGGGAGCTGTTTTTT.

The rearrangement links TRBV9 to TRBJ2-3; weak D call: TRBD2 (6 bases). CDR3 length: 15 residues. V was trimmed by 0 bases and J by 0 bases, leaving 8 bases between them. Germline CDR1 reads SGDLS; CDR2 reads YYNGEE. The CDR3, as DNA: TGTGCCAGCAGCGTAGGACTAGAGAGCACAGATACGCAGTATTTT. As protein: CASSVGLESTDTQYF.

This chain connects TRBV6-4 to TRBJ2-3; TRBD1 matches at 11 bases. This CDR3 is 15 amino acids long. Germline V gives CDR1 MRHNA, CDR2 SNTAGT. The V segment lost 5 bases and the J segment 8 bases; nucleotides outside the gene matches: 9. DNA for the CDR3: TGTGCCAGCAGTCTGGGACAGGGGGATAAGGGTACGCAGTATTTT. This sequence encodes CASSLGQGDKGTQYF.

This chain joins TRBV11-2 and TRBJ1-3; D unclear. The germline V gene encodes CDR1 SGHAT and CDR2 FQNNGV. This CDR3 has 15 amino acids. V lost 6 bases to trimming and J lost 2 bases, with 14 bases between them. Here the CDR3 reads CASRNWEFAGNTIYF. DNA for the CDR3: TGTGCCAGCAGGAATTGGGAGTTCGCTGGAAACACCATATATTTT. The full variable domain, its missing parts supplied by reference TRBV11-2 and TRBJ1-3, is EAGVAQSPRYKIIEKRQSVAFWCNPISGHATLYWYQQILGQGPKLLIQFQNNGVVDDSQLPKDRFSAERLKGVDSTLKIQPAKLEDSAVYLCASRNWEFAGNTIYFGEGSWLTVV.

The gene calls are TRBV7-2 and TRBJ2-7; D unresolved. CDR1 is SGHTA and CDR2 is FQGNSA in the germline V gene. Trimming pared 4 bases from V and 3 bases from J, leaving 10 bases between. CDR3 size: 13 residues. Written as DNA, the CDR3 is TGTGCCAGCAGCTCCCGATACGGCTACGAGCAGTACTTC. Amino acids: CASSSRYGYEQYF.

The chain recombines TRBV9 with TRBJ1-6; 7 bases line up with TRBD1. After removal of 5 bases from V and 8 bases from J, the junction contained 10 bases not matched to a gene. Germline loops: CDR1 SGDLS, CDR2 YYNGEE. The CDR3 has 15 residues. CDR3 bases: TGTGCCAGCAGGGGCCAAGGGGGCGCGCATTCACCCCTCCACTTT. Translation gives CASRGQGGAHSPLHF. Based on the CDR3 plus reference TRBV9 and TRBJ1-6, the full variable domain is DSGVTQTPKHLITATGQRVTLRCSPRSGDLSVYWYQQSLDQGLQFLIQYYNGEERAKGNILERFSAQQFPDLHSELNLSSLELGDSALYFCASRGQGGAHSPLHFGNGTRLTVT.